Listed below are T cell receptor beta chains from one sample, sequenced in a study of T-cell reconstitution after alpha-beta-depleted transplantation in children. TCRdb fed the PCR reads into MiXCR, producing one record per CDR3 protein. The repertoire holds 500,000 or so distinct CDR3 sequences, with 9.5% to 12% as singletons. The material was PBMCs, mostly from graft donor cells, obtained 180 days after TCRalphabeta/CD19-depleted stem cell transplant. Source of these receptors: a female patient aged 2-9 years who had a stem cell transplant for aplastic anemia, so the T cells may come from the graft donor. CDR3s include the opening cysteine and the closing phenylalanine or tryptophan. A D gene is named only where the DNA matches it firmly. The size entry is marked missing in some rows and otherwise reads once, few, many or a size class.

d_gene: -; j_gene: TRBJ2-6; v_gene: TRBV5-1; abundance: -; CDR3nt: TGCGCCAGCAGCCTAGGACAGTCTGGTGGGGCCAACGTCCTGACTTTC; CDR3aa: CASSLGQSGGANVLTF
d_gene: TRBD1; j_gene: TRBJ2-1; v_gene: TRBV11-2; abundance: -; CDR3nt: TGTGCCAGCAGGGGGACAGGGGAGAGCTCCTACAATGAGCAGTTCTTC; CDR3aa: CASRGTGESSYNEQFF
d_gene: TRBD2; j_gene: TRBJ2-5; v_gene: TRBV18; abundance: few; CDR3nt: TGTGCCAGCTCACCACCCGGGAGGGGTCCCCAAGAGACCCAGTACTTC; CDR3aa: CASSPPGRGPQETQYF
d_gene: TRBD2; j_gene: TRBJ2-3; v_gene: TRBV28; abundance: many; CDR3nt: TGTGCCAGCGCCGATAGCGGGAGGGCCCCCCCAGATACGCAGTATTTT; CDR3aa: CASADSGRAPPDTQYF
d_gene: -; j_gene: TRBJ1-5; v_gene: TRBV12-5; abundance: -; CDR3nt: TGTGCTAGTGGGGACATGACTGGCAGGGCATTAGCAGATCAGCCCCAGCATTTT; CDR3aa: CASGDMTGRALADQPQHF
d_gene: TRBD2; j_gene: TRBJ2-3; v_gene: TRBV5-5; abundance: -; CDR3nt: TGTGCCAGCAGCTCGGCGGGGACTAGCGGGAGGACAGATACGCAGTATTTT; CDR3aa: CASSSAGTSGRTDTQYF
d_gene: -; j_gene: TRBJ2-6; v_gene: TRBV12-3/TRBV12-4; abundance: few; CDR3nt: TGTGCCAGCAGTTTAGCAGGGCCATTCTCTGGGGCCAACGTCCTGACTTTC; CDR3aa: CASSLAGPFSGANVLTF
d_gene: TRBD1; j_gene: TRBJ1-2; v_gene: TRBV6-5; abundance: -; CDR3nt: TGTGCCAGCAGTAACAGGGGCGATGGCTACACCTTC; CDR3aa: CASSNRGDGYTF
d_gene: TRBD2; j_gene: TRBJ2-1; v_gene: TRBV7-2; abundance: -; CDR3nt: TGTGCCAGCAGCTTTCTAGCGGGAGGGCCTTGGAATGAGCAGTTCTTC; CDR3aa: CASSFLAGGPWNEQFF
d_gene: TRBD1; j_gene: TRBJ1-6; v_gene: TRBV10-3; abundance: many; CDR3nt: TGTGCCCTCTCGACAGGGCCTAATTCACCCCTCCACTTT; CDR3aa: CALSTGPNSPLHF
d_gene: -; j_gene: TRBJ1-2; v_gene: TRBV14; abundance: few; CDR3nt: TGTGCCAGCAGCCCCCTCGGGGGTGAGAGCTATGGCTACACCTTC; CDR3aa: CASSPLGGESYGYTF
d_gene: -; j_gene: TRBJ2-1; v_gene: TRBV21-1; abundance: few; CDR3nt: TGTGCCAGCAGGGAGACAATCTACAATGAGCAGTTCTTC; CDR3aa: CASRETIYNEQFF
d_gene: TRBD2; j_gene: TRBJ2-2; v_gene: TRBV5-6; abundance: few; CDR3nt: TGTGCCAGCAGGGAGGCGGGAGCGAGGACCGGGGAGCTGTTTTTT; CDR3aa: CASREAGARTGELFF
d_gene: -; j_gene: TRBJ2-2; v_gene: TRBV7-6; abundance: few; CDR3nt: TGTGCCAGCAGCTTAGATTTAGCGAACACCGGGGAGCTGTTTTTT; CDR3aa: CASSLDLANTGELFF
d_gene: -; j_gene: TRBJ2-3; v_gene: TRBV27; abundance: few; CDR3nt: TGTGCCAGCAGTTTTGCGAGGAGGAGCACAGATACGCAGTATTTT; CDR3aa: CASSFARRSTDTQYF
d_gene: -; j_gene: TRBJ2-2; v_gene: TRBV4-3; abundance: few; CDR3nt: TGCGCCAGCAGCCAAGATGAATGGGGGTCCGGGGAGCTGTTTTTT; CDR3aa: CASSQDEWGSGELFF
d_gene: -; j_gene: TRBJ1-1; v_gene: TRBV29-1; abundance: few; CDR3nt: TGCAGCGTTGAAGGTCCAGGGCGAGGCACTGAAGCTTTCTTT; CDR3aa: CSVEGPGRGTEAFF
d_gene: -; j_gene: TRBJ2-3; v_gene: TRBV7-2; abundance: -; CDR3nt: TGTGCCAGCAGCCAACCCCATTGGCGCGCATATAGCACAGATACGCAGTATTTT; CDR3aa: CASSQPHWRAYSTDTQYF
d_gene: -; j_gene: TRBJ2-3; v_gene: TRBV12-3/TRBV12-4; abundance: many; CDR3nt: TGTGCCAGCAGCTCCCGGGGTAGCACAGATACGCAGTATTTT; CDR3aa: CASSSRGSTDTQYF
d_gene: TRBD2; j_gene: TRBJ2-7; v_gene: TRBV20-1; abundance: -; CDR3nt: TGCAGTGCTAGAGCAAGCGGGGGGGCATACGAGCAGTACTTC; CDR3aa: CSARASGGAYEQYF
d_gene: TRBD1; j_gene: TRBJ2-7; v_gene: TRBV28; abundance: -; CDR3nt: TGTGCCAGCAGGTCGGGACAGCCCTCCTACGAGCAGTACTTC; CDR3aa: CASRSGQPSYEQYF
d_gene: -; j_gene: TRBJ2-1; v_gene: TRBV18; abundance: -; CDR3nt: TGTGCCAGCTCACCTTTGGTAGGCTCCTACAATGAGCAGTTCTTC; CDR3aa: CASSPLVGSYNEQFF
d_gene: -; j_gene: TRBJ2-3; v_gene: TRBV20-1; abundance: few; CDR3nt: TGCAGTGCTCCCGTTCCCGATACGCAGTATTTT; CDR3aa: CSAPVPDTQYF
d_gene: -; j_gene: TRBJ1-2; v_gene: TRBV7-2; abundance: few; CDR3nt: TGTGCCAGCAGCTTAGATGGGATCGGTGGCTACACCTTC; CDR3aa: CASSLDGIGGYTF
d_gene: -; j_gene: TRBJ2-2; v_gene: TRBV23-1; abundance: -; CDR3nt: TGCGCCAGCAGGGGAGTCACCGGGGAGCTGTTTTTT; CDR3aa: CASRGVTGELFF
d_gene: TRBD2; j_gene: TRBJ2-1; v_gene: TRBV4-3; abundance: -; CDR3nt: TGCGCCAGCAGCGACCAACTAGCGGGAGCTTACAATGAGCAGTTCTTC; CDR3aa: CASSDQLAGAYNEQFF
d_gene: -; j_gene: TRBJ1-1; v_gene: TRBV7-9; abundance: -; CDR3nt: TGTGCCAGCAGCTTAGTTCTGACGGACACTGAAGCTTTCTTT; CDR3aa: CASSLVLTDTEAFF
d_gene: -; j_gene: TRBJ2-5; v_gene: TRBV10-3; abundance: -; CDR3nt: TGTGCCATCAATAGCGGTCGAGAGACCCAGTACTTC; CDR3aa: CAINSGRETQYF
d_gene: -; j_gene: TRBJ2-7; v_gene: TRBV12-3/TRBV12-4; abundance: -; CDR3nt: TGTGCCAGCAGTCTGGCCCCGGAATACTACGAGCAGTACTTC; CDR3aa: CASSLAPEYYEQYF
d_gene: -; j_gene: TRBJ2-1; v_gene: TRBV9; abundance: -; CDR3nt: TGTGCCAGCAGCCCTCAAACGACGCTACGTTACAATGAGCAGTTCTTC; CDR3aa: CASSPQTTLRYNEQFF
d_gene: -; j_gene: TRBJ2-1; v_gene: TRBV2; abundance: few; CDR3nt: TGTGCCAGCAGTGATTATCCGTTCTTC; CDR3aa: CASSDYPFF
d_gene: -; j_gene: TRBJ1-1; v_gene: TRBV5-6; abundance: few; CDR3nt: TGTGCCAGCAGCTTCGCCCTCCTGGTGAACACTGAAGCTTTCTTT; CDR3aa: CASSFALLVNTEAFF
d_gene: TRBD1; j_gene: TRBJ2-1; v_gene: TRBV20-1; abundance: few; CDR3nt: TGCAGTGCGCGACAGGGGTGGAATGAGCAGTTCTTC; CDR3aa: CSARQGWNEQFF
d_gene: TRBD1; j_gene: TRBJ1-2; v_gene: TRBV2; abundance: -; CDR3nt: TGTGCCAGCAGTGTCGACAGGGACAATGGCTACACCTTC; CDR3aa: CASSVDRDNGYTF
d_gene: -; j_gene: TRBJ2-3; v_gene: TRBV20-1; abundance: -; CDR3nt: TGCAGTGCTAGAGATAGCTCGGACGGCACAGATACGCAGTATTTT; CDR3aa: CSARDSSDGTDTQYF
d_gene: -; j_gene: TRBJ2-1; v_gene: TRBV18; abundance: few; CDR3nt: TGTGCCAGCTCACCCTTCTGGCTAGGGAATGAGCAGTTCTTC; CDR3aa: CASSPFWLGNEQFF
d_gene: -; j_gene: TRBJ2-2; v_gene: TRBV5-1; abundance: -; CDR3nt: TGCGCCAGCAGCGGCCTCAGGAGAAGATGGGAGCTGTTTTTT; CDR3aa: CASSGLRRRWELFF
d_gene: TRBD2; j_gene: TRBJ2-1; v_gene: TRBV10-3; abundance: many; CDR3nt: TGTGCCATCTCCGGGACTAGCGGGAAATTAGCCTACAATGAGCAGTTCTTC; CDR3aa: CAISGTSGKLAYNEQFF
d_gene: -; j_gene: TRBJ1-5; v_gene: TRBV20-1; abundance: few; CDR3nt: TGCAGTGCTAGGGGGATTTTCAATCAGCCCCAGCATTTT; CDR3aa: CSARGIFNQPQHF
d_gene: TRBD1; j_gene: TRBJ2-3; v_gene: TRBV10-1; abundance: once; CDR3nt: TGCGCCAGCAGTGGTTCGGGACAGCCCTCAGATACGCAGTATTTT; CDR3aa: CASSGSGQPSDTQYF
d_gene: -; j_gene: TRBJ1-5; v_gene: TRBV28; abundance: few; CDR3nt: TGTGCCAGCAGTTTACGGGATAGGCAGCCCCAGCATTTT; CDR3aa: CASSLRDRQPQHF
d_gene: -; j_gene: TRBJ1-3; v_gene: TRBV7-6; abundance: -; CDR3nt: TGTGCCAGCAGCCCTACGCCTGGACAACTCTCTGGAAACACCATATATTTT; CDR3aa: CASSPTPGQLSGNTIYF
d_gene: -; j_gene: TRBJ2-7; v_gene: TRBV15; abundance: many; CDR3nt: TGTGCCACCAGCAGAGATGACACGTCCTACGAGCAGTACTTC; CDR3aa: CATSRDDTSYEQYF
d_gene: -; j_gene: TRBJ2-3; v_gene: TRBV5-1; abundance: few; CDR3nt: TGCGCCAGCAGCTCGCAGGGACCAGGGGGGACAGATACGCAGTATTTT; CDR3aa: CASSSQGPGGTDTQYF
d_gene: TRBD1; j_gene: TRBJ1-1; v_gene: TRBV5-1; abundance: -; CDR3nt: TGCGCCAGCAGCTTTTTCCCCCAGACAGGGGAGCCTGAAGCTTTCTTT; CDR3aa: CASSFFPQTGEPEAFF
d_gene: TRBD2; j_gene: TRBJ2-5; v_gene: TRBV12-3/TRBV12-4; abundance: few; CDR3nt: TGTGCCAGCAGTTTGGGGACTAGCGGGAGAGAAGCAGAGACCCAGTACTTC; CDR3aa: CASSLGTSGREAETQYF
d_gene: TRBD1; j_gene: TRBJ1-2; v_gene: TRBV12-3/TRBV12-4; abundance: many; CDR3nt: TGTGCCAGCAGTCGCCGCCACGAGGACAGGGGGCGAGGCTACACCTTC; CDR3aa: CASSRRHEDRGRGYTF
d_gene: -; j_gene: TRBJ2-7; v_gene: TRBV21-1; abundance: few; CDR3nt: TGTGCCAGCAGCAAAGGGAGGGACGCACCCCACGAGCAGTACTTC; CDR3aa: CASSKGRDAPHEQYF